This T cell receptor (beta chain) appears in the sequencing data of a study of blood T cell repertoires in COVID-19 (dated by TCRdb to the early 2020s). With regard to the full study: The collaborator samples originated in the United States, Italy and Spain and spanned the acute and convalescent phases of COVID-19. The prospective study material was composed of cDNA or gDNA derived from T cells, B-cell-depleted T cells, or PBMCs. The dataset comprised deeply sampled blood TCRbeta repertoires from subjects exposed to, actively infected with, or recovered from COVID-19. The repertoires were made available in a free public database intended to serve as a resource for research on the immune response to SARS-CoV-2. Samples came from the ongoing ImmuneRACE study (first 160 participants) plus 1,254 subjects from 6 global collaborators. Nearly every sample came with metadata listing a de-identified subject ID, COVID-19 status, age in years and sex. Where available, HLA class I and class II types were taken from metadata supplied by the sample provider and were not determined by assay-based typing.

Participants in the prospective study were aged roughly 18 to 89 years, lived in about two dozen United States geographic areas, and enrolled through a virtual design. In the prospective study, cohorts were assigned on the basis of participant-reported clinical history obtained from a screening survey and a study questionnaire. Exposed participants had been in contact with someone with a PCR-confirmed or clinician-diagnosed COVID-19 case within 2 weeks of study entry. In the prospective study, mobile phlebotomists collected whole blood, serum and a nasopharyngeal or oropharyngeal swab from each participant. Over a roughly 2-month period, participants in the prospective study had the option of providing additional blood draws and questionnaires. Prospective study blood samples were shipped either frozen or at room temperature before DNA extraction. Study-wide conclusions, independent of this receptor: The amount of clinical and demographic metadata varied by source and participant and was provided uncurated.

As encoded in the germline V gene (reference sequence), CDR1 is SGHKS while CDR2 is YYEKEE. At the junction V is shortened by 4 bases and J by 0 bases, with 8 bases in between. From its cysteine to its phenylalanine, the CDR3 spans 14 amino acids. Only the CDR3 DNA stays, 42 bases, in frame from base 1. Turning to this clone: Its antigen remains undetermined. Within one base of it there is no much larger clone, and no base qualities were kept.

The immunoSEQ Assay, a bias-controlled multiplex PCR, was used to amplify TCRbeta CDR3 regions from genomic DNA. Processing in the source paper ran as follows. The number of nucleated cells in each sample was estimated from the amplification of reference gene primers within the assay. To quantify the absolute abundance of each unique TCRbeta CDR3 rearrangement, sequence reads were collapsed and filtered. Productive Simpson clonality was computed per sample as the square root of Simpson's diversity index over productive rearrangements. In TCRdb, the immuneACCESS table is reduced to in-frame sequences with V and J assigned. These tables do not hold every clone; where another copy was compared, an unresolved V gene accounts for under half, and the others remain unexplained. Clone size and V and J calls were adopted from that table, with D and trimming inferred from the DNA. Present in this sample are about 280,000 clones, about four fifths of which were seen just once. The top ten clonotypes cover roughly 4.7% of the sample.

The V and J segments used are TRBV5-5 and TRBJ2-1, with the D gene call left open. The sequenced sample was PBMCs or T cells enriched from blood (not recorded which). The clonotype comes from a man aged 35 to 55 who had been exposed to COVID-19. The bases read TGTGCCAGCAGCCTGATGAGCTCCTACAATGAGCAGTTCTTC. It specifies CASSLMSSYNEQFF.